This TCR beta chain was captured by sequencing in a study of blood T cell repertoires in COVID-19. The overall study: From the United States, Italy and Spain came samples of acute and convalescent COVID-19. Sample material is recorded as cDNA or gDNA derived from T cells, B-cell-depleted T cells, or PBMCs.

There are a few counts of this clone. Unmatched junction bases numbered 8, after V lost 2 bases and J lost 3 bases. The CDR3 runs 17 residues. Germline V gene sequence: CDR1 MGHDK, CDR2 SYGVNS. Authors' data handling: Amplification of reference gene primers provided the estimated nucleated cell counts. Clones were read by immunoSEQ multiplex PCR, and TCRdb kept only the in-frame ones, dropping some. V, J and clone size derive from that table, while D and trimming were established from the DNA sequence. Among around 230,000 clones listed, about four fifths were seen once. Specimen: peripheral blood. This sequence was found in a woman aged 80 or older with acute or convalescent COVID-19. V is TRBV25-1 and J is TRBJ2-1; TRBD2 matches at 9 bases. CDR3 protein: CASSESGSGGFYNEQFF. The CDR3, as DNA: TGTGCCAGCAGTGAAAGCGGGAGCGGGGGGTTCTACAATGAGCAGTTCTTC. The whole variable domain, filled in from reference TRBV25-1 and TRBJ2-1, reads EADIYQTPRYLVIGTGKKITLECSQTMGHDKMYWYQQDPGMELHLIHYSYGVNSTEKGDLSSESTVSRIRTEHFPLTLESARPSHTSQYLCASSESGSGGFYNEQFFGPGTRLTVL.